The 2 T cell receptor beta chains below all came from one sample that was sequenced in a study of blood T cell repertoires in COVID-19 (TCRdb year 2020). The protocol used for the library was the immunoSEQ multiplex PCR assay. TCRdb obtained this table from immuneACCESS and retained in-frame rearrangements with V and J assigned. These tables miss some clones; where compared with another copy, unresolved V genes account for less than half of the shortfall, and the remainder is unexplained. The sample table shows tens of thousands of clones, and around four fifths are seen once. The leading ten clones occupy around 10% of the sample. Sequenced sample: peripheral blood. These receptors all come from a man between 65 and 85 years old with acute or convalescent COVID-19.

The gene calls are TRBV11-2 and TRBJ2-7; the D gene is possibly TRBD1 (6 bases). V dropped 1 base and J dropped 4 bases, with 11 bases sitting between them. CDR1 and CDR2 (germline): SGHAT, FQNNGV. The CDR3 totals 14 residues. CDR3 region: CASSLGRGKYEQYF. As DNA, the CDR3 is TGTGCCAGCAGCTTAGGCAGGGGTAAATACGAGCAGTACTTC.

This clone came up once. The chain couples TRBV6-4 to TRBJ2-1; D might be TRBD1 (6 bases). CDR1 and CDR2 from the germline V gene are MRHNA and SNTAGT. Trimming left V 2 bases short and J 7 bases short, with 9 bases between. CDR3 length: 13 amino acids. The CDR3 reads CASSDRGNNEQFF. CDR3 coding DNA: TGTGCCAGCAGTGACAGGGGGAATAATGAGCAGTTCTTC.